This TCR beta chain was identified in a study of cytomegalovirus exposure and HLA in healthy donors. The study's findings and limits: Altogether, 150 or so TCR beta chains were recorded as cytomegalovirus-associated.

Details on this clone: The antigen is unknown.

V dropped 5 bases and J dropped 6; count of bases not matched to a gene: 8. This CDR3 comprises 15 residues. Germline V gene lookup returns CDR1 MNHNY and CDR2 SVGAGI (reference sequence). Both 60 Vbeta primers and 13 Jbeta primers went into the PCR. Here immunoSEQ multiplex PCR was the method, and the copy in TCRdb shows in-frame clones only, minus some. The sample yields approximately 150,000 clones, approximately 81% seen once. The chain combines TRBV6-6 with TRBJ2-1, with 9 bases lining up with TRBD2. This TCR derives from a woman in her twenties or thirties in good health and CMV-seropositive. Sequenced material: PBMCs. The CDR3 DNA follows: TGTGCCAGCAGTACACCGGGACTAGCTTTCAATGAGCAGTTCTTC. The encoded protein is CASSTPGLAFNEQFF.